This passage covers 26 T cell receptor beta chains from one sample sequenced in a study of blood T cell repertoires in COVID-19. Sequencing was performed with immunoSEQ multiplex PCR; in TCRdb, only in-frame clones are kept and a portion is missing. The sample yields 80,000 to 90,000 clones, approximately 86% seen once. The source material was peripheral blood. These TCRs come from a man aged 80 or over with active or convalescent COVID-19.

The chain combines TRBV30 with TRBJ1-1; a possible D gene is TRBD1 (6 bases). V gave up 1 base and J gave up 3 bases, with 9 bases separating them. CDR1 and CDR2 from the germline V gene are GTSNPN and SVGIG (reference sequence). The CDR3 is 13 residues long. The CDR3: CAWSGEGDTEAFF. The DNA of the CDR3 is TGTGCCTGGAGTGGAGAGGGGGACACTGAAGCTTTCTTT.

This chain joins TRBV5-4 and TRBJ1-6, with 7 nucleotides matching TRBD1. Germline CDR1 SGHNT, CDR2 YYREEE (reference sequence). CDR3 length: 15 amino acids. V lost 0 bases, J lost 5 bases, and 2 bases stayed unmatched. DNA of the CDR3: TGTGCCAGCAGCTTGGTGGGACAGCATAATTCACCCCTCCACTTT. Encoded protein: CASSLVGQHNSPLHF.

Only a few counts were recorded for this clone. This chain links TRBV7-9 with TRBJ1-1; 9 nucleotides line up with TRBD1. This CDR3 region has 16 residues. Germline V gene data show CDR1 as SEHNR and CDR2 as FQNEAQ (reference sequence). J lost 2 bases, V lost 5 bases, and 9 bases had no gene match. The CDR3 protein is CASSQSAGQGNTEAFF. The DNA for the CDR3 is TGTGCCAGCAGCCAGTCGGCGGGACAGGGAAACACTGAAGCTTTCTTT.

The rearrangement links TRBV18 to TRBJ2-1; 8 positions agree with TRBD1. The ends lost 5 bases at V and 2 bases at J; junction bases unmatched: 5. The germline V gene encodes CDR1 KGHSH and CDR2 LQKENI. The CDR3 runs to 15 residues. CDR3 sequence: CASSKDRAPYNEQFF. The CDR3 DNA follows: TGTGCCAGCTCAAAGGACAGGGCGCCCTACAATGAGCAGTTCTTC.

The chain recombines TRBV5-6 with TRBJ2-1, with TRBD1 matching 9 bases. J lost 4 bases, V lost 4 bases, and 6 bases had no gene match. Germline V lookup: CDR1 SGHDT, CDR2 YYEEEE. The CDR3 length is 15 residues. The CDR3 is CASSGGTGSYNEQFF. CDR3 nucleotides: TGTGCCAGCAGCGGCGGGACAGGGAGTTACAATGAGCAGTTCTTC.

This sequence joins TRBV27 and TRBJ2-1; D may be TRBD2 (6 bases). This CDR3 has 15 amino acids. V dropped 1 base and J dropped 6 bases, with 13 bases sitting between them. Germline V CDR1 and CDR2: MNHEY, SMNVEV (reference sequence). The CDR3 DNA is TGTGCCAGCAGTTTATGGGACTCCAATATCAATGAGCAGTTCTTC. It codes for CASSLWDSNINEQFF.

A single count supports this clone. V is TRBV11-2 and J is TRBJ1-6, with no clear D. Per the germline V gene, CDR1 is SGHAT and CDR2 is FQNNGV. V lost 1 base, J lost 7 bases, and 11 bases lay in between. This CDR3 region has 15 residues. CDR3 residues: CASSLVGGVNSPLHF. The CDR3 DNA follows: TGTGCCAGCAGCTTAGTAGGAGGCGTCAATTCACCCCTCCACTTT.

DNA of the CDR3: TGTGCCAGTAGTGTCGTTAGTGGGAACACTGAAGCTTTCTTT. Translation gives CASSVVSGNTEAFF. The genes are TRBV19 and TRBJ1-1; no reliable D call. V was cut by 5 bases and J by 1 base, with 11 bases left in between. Per germline, CDR1 LNHDA and CDR2 SQIVND (reference sequence). The length of the CDR3 is 14 residues.

The chain uses TRBV3-1 (or the pseudogene TRBV3-2) and TRBJ2-7; 16 bases align to TRBD2. The CDR3 has 16 amino acids. Per germline, CDR1 LGHDT and CDR2 YNNKEL (reference sequence). With V trimmed by 4 bases and J by 5 bases, 5 bases remained unmatched. The CDR3 here is CASSPGTSGRADEQYF. The CDR3 nucleotides read TGTGCCAGCAGCCCGGGGACTAGCGGGAGGGCGGACGAGCAGTACTTC.

The V call is TRBV3-1 (or the pseudogene TRBV3-2), the J call TRBJ2-7; D not certain. The CDR3 spans 15 residues. Germline V gene lookup returns CDR1 LGHDT and CDR2 YNNKEL (reference sequence). V lost 4 bases to trimming and J lost 1 base, with 14 bases between them. The CDR3 DNA reads as TGTGCCAGCAGCCGTGGTCTGTCAACTTCCTACGAGCAGTACTTC. This codes for CASSRGLSTSYEQYF.

V and J are TRBV5-8 and TRBJ2-7, with D perhaps TRBD2 (5 bases). Trimming cost V 0 bases and J 6 bases, with 10 bases left between them. The CDR3 covers 13 residues. Per germline, CDR1 SGHTS and CDR2 YDEGEE. CDR3 bases: TGTGCCAGCAGCTTGGGACGGGCGGGCGAGCAGTACTTC. Its translation is CASSLGRAGEQYF. Drawing the rest from reference TRBV5-8 and TRBJ2-7, the complete variable domain is EAGVTQSPTHLIKTRGQQATLRCSPISGHTSVYWYQQALGLGLQFLLWYDEGEERNRGNFPPRFSGRQFPNYSSELNVNALELEDSALYLCASSLGRAGEQYFGPGTRLTVT.

The chain couples TRBV4-2 to TRBJ2-3; 7 positions match TRBD2. Germline CDR1 LGHNA, CDR2 YNFKEQ. J lost 2 bases, V lost 4 bases, and 6 bases had no gene match. This CDR3 contains 15 residues. The CDR3 bases are TGTGCCAGCAGCCGGGTGGGGGGGAACACAGATACGCAGTATTTT. It translates to CASSRVGGNTDTQYF.

The chain employs TRBV19 and TRBJ1-5, with TRBD1 identical over 9 bases. CDR1 is LNHDA, CDR2 SQIVND, per germline (reference sequence). The CDR3 spans 16 residues. J lost 7 bases, V lost 3 bases, and 10 bases had no gene match. CDR3 in amino acids: CASSIGLGTGRQPQHF. As DNA, the CDR3 is TGTGCCAGTAGTATCGGTCTCGGGACAGGGAGGCAGCCCCAGCATTTT. The variable domain in full, completed from reference TRBV19 and TRBJ1-5, reads DGGITQSPKYLFRKEGQNVTLSCEQNLNHDAMYWYRQDPGQGLRLIYYSQIVNDFQKGDIAEGYSVSREKKESFPLTVTSAQKNPTAFYLCASSIGLGTGRQPQHFGDGTRLSIL.

The rearrangement joins TRBV3-1 (or the pseudogene TRBV3-2) to TRBJ2-1, with TRBD2 as a possible D gene (5 bases). The CDR3 totals 16 residues. The germline V gene encodes CDR1 LGHDT and CDR2 YNNKEL (reference sequence). Deletions cut 5 bases from V and 2 bases from J, with 16 bases between. The CDR3 nucleotides read TGTGCCAGCAGCTACGAGGGTCGGCGTGCCTACAATGAGCAGTTCTTC. It codes for CASSYEGRRAYNEQFF.

This clone was detected once. The chain employs TRBV28 and TRBJ1-1, with 12 bases that match TRBD1. The CDR3 has 13 residues. Trimming removed 6 bases from V and 14 bases from J; junction bases left unmatched: 10. The germline V gene encodes CDR1 MDHEN and CDR2 SYDVKM. As DNA, the CDR3 is TGTGCCAGCAGGTCCGGGACAGGGGGCCTTTTCTTCTTT. Translated: CASRSGTGGLFFF.

V and J are TRBV5-1 and TRBJ1-1, with 8 bases aligning to TRBD1. The CDR3 is 16 amino acids. Germline V gene sequence: CDR1 SGHRS, CDR2 YFSETQ. With 4 bases clipped from V and 0 bases from J, the junction kept 8 bases outside the gene matches. The CDR3 region has the DNA TGCGCCAGCAGCGATAGGGACAGGCCAGTGAACACTGAAGCTTTCTTT. This sequence encodes CASSDRDRPVNTEAFF.

This chain connects TRBV19 to TRBJ2-7; TRBD2 aligns across 10 bases. The CDR3 has 16 amino acids. The V and J ends lost 3 bases and 6 bases, in that order; junction bases with no gene match: 11. Germline CDR1 is LNHDA and CDR2 is SQIVND (reference sequence). CDR3 in amino acids: CASSITWGLAGAEQYF. CDR3 DNA sequence: TGTGCCAGTAGTATCACCTGGGGGCTAGCGGGAGCCGAGCAGTACTTC.

V and J are TRBV5-1 and TRBJ2-3, with D possibly TRBD1 on 5 matching bases. The CDR3 sequence is 14 residues long. V was trimmed by 4 bases and J by 4 bases, leaving 13 bases between them. Looked up from germline, CDR1 is SGHRS and CDR2 is YFSETQ. For the CDR3, the DNA is TGCGCCAGCAGCCCAGGACACGTGGCAGATACGCAGTATTTT. Translated, it gives CASSPGHVADTQYF.

The rearrangement joins TRBV6-5 to TRBJ2-1; 8 bases are shared with TRBD1. V gave up 6 bases and J gave up 9 bases; unmatched junction bases: 10. CDR1 and CDR2 from the germline V gene are MNHEY and SVGAGI. The CDR3 is 14 amino acids. This CDR3 reads CASRATGVIGEQFF. The CDR3 coding sequence is TGTGCCAGCAGAGCGACAGGGGTCATCGGTGAGCAGTTCTTC.

The gene calls are TRBV19 and TRBJ2-2; D is perhaps TRBD1 (6 bases). V was trimmed by 3 bases and J by 0 bases, leaving 8 bases between them. Germline V gene lookup returns CDR1 LNHDA and CDR2 SQIVND (reference sequence). CDR3 length: 15 amino acids. The CDR3 sequence is CASSIAGANTGELFF. The CDR3, as DNA: TGTGCCAGTAGTATTGCAGGGGCGAACACCGGGGAGCTGTTTTTT.

The chain carries TRBV12-3 or TRBV12-4 and TRBJ2-5, with a possible D match to TRBD1 (6 bases). The CDR3 spans 13 residues. Trimming took 5 bases from V and 5 from J, leaving 12 bases between them. The CDR3 here is CASSPLDRETQYF. For the CDR3, the DNA is TGTGCCAGCAGTCCTCTAGACAGGGAGACCCAGTACTTC.

This clone was seen once. The genes are TRBV14 and TRBJ2-3, with D perhaps matching TRBD2 (6 bases). Germline loops: CDR1 SGHDN, CDR2 FVKESK. The CDR3 loop spans 15 amino acids. The V gene lost 3 bases and the J gene lost 0 bases, with 10 bases spanning the gap. CDR3 amino acids: CASSQLLASTDTQYF. The CDR3 nucleotides read TGTGCCAGCAGCCAGCTACTAGCTAGCACAGATACGCAGTATTTT.

V is TRBV19 and J is TRBJ2-1, with a tentative D call TRBD1 (6 bases). The germline V and J ends were trimmed by 1 base and 6 bases, with 16 bases remaining between them. The CDR3 extends over 16 amino acids. Germline lookup yields CDR1 LNHDA and CDR2 SQIVND (reference sequence). The CDR3 here is CASSIVGTKISNEQFF. The CDR3 DNA is TGTGCCAGTAGTATAGTAGGGACAAAGATAAGCAATGAGCAGTTCTTC.

The chain couples TRBV25-1 to TRBJ1-6; no definite D call. V gave up 6 bases and J gave up 4 bases, with 4 bases separating them. The germline V gene has CDR1 MGHDK and CDR2 SYGVNS. The CDR3 runs to 12 residues. Here the CDR3 reads CASREYNSPLHF. The CDR3 region has the DNA TGTGCCAGCAGGGAGTATAATTCACCCCTCCACTTT.

The rearrangement joins TRBV9 to TRBJ2-1; 12 nucleotides align to TRBD1. The CDR3 length is 14 residues. J lost 8 bases, V lost 3 bases, and 3 bases had no gene match. Germline CDR1 SGDLS, CDR2 YYNGEE. The CDR3 DNA reads TGTGCCAGCAGCGCCGGGACAGGGGGCTATGAGCAGTTCTTC. Translating it yields CASSAGTGGYEQFF.

The V gene is TRBV2, the J gene TRBJ2-7; 8 bases are a match to TRBD1. In germline, CDR1 is SNHLY, CDR2 FYNNEI. This CDR3 region has 15 residues. V was clipped by 0 bases and J by 7 bases; unmatched bases: 8. The CDR3 DNA follows: TGTGCCAGCAGTGAAGCGCGGACAGGGTCGGGAGAGCAGTACTTC. This translates into CASSEARTGSGEQYF.